This T cell receptor (beta chain) emerged from a study of T cell responses to AZD1222 COVID-19 vaccine. Overall study findings and caveats: No repertoire was sampled before or during the peak T cell response, only after it.

V shed 7 bases, J shed 8 bases, and the junction held 12 bases outside the gene matches. The CDR3 is made up of 15 amino acids. Germline V lookup: CDR1 SEHNR, CDR2 FQNEAQ (reference sequence). To note about this clone: Its specificity is unknown.

TCRdb's table, derived via immunoSEQ multiplex PCR, lists solely in-frame clones and lacks some. In the table there are tens of thousands of clones, over 60% of which are singletons. The TCR sequence derives from an adult who received the MenACWY meningococcal vaccine as a control. The material sequenced was peripheral blood, taken 28 days after the second dose of the MenACWY control vaccine. The V and J genes are TRBV7-9 and TRBJ2-1; 9 positions match TRBD2. The DNA of the CDR3 is TGTGCCAGCACCGACCATAGCGGGAGCAAGGATGAGCAGTTCTTC. Protein: CASTDHSGSKDEQFF.